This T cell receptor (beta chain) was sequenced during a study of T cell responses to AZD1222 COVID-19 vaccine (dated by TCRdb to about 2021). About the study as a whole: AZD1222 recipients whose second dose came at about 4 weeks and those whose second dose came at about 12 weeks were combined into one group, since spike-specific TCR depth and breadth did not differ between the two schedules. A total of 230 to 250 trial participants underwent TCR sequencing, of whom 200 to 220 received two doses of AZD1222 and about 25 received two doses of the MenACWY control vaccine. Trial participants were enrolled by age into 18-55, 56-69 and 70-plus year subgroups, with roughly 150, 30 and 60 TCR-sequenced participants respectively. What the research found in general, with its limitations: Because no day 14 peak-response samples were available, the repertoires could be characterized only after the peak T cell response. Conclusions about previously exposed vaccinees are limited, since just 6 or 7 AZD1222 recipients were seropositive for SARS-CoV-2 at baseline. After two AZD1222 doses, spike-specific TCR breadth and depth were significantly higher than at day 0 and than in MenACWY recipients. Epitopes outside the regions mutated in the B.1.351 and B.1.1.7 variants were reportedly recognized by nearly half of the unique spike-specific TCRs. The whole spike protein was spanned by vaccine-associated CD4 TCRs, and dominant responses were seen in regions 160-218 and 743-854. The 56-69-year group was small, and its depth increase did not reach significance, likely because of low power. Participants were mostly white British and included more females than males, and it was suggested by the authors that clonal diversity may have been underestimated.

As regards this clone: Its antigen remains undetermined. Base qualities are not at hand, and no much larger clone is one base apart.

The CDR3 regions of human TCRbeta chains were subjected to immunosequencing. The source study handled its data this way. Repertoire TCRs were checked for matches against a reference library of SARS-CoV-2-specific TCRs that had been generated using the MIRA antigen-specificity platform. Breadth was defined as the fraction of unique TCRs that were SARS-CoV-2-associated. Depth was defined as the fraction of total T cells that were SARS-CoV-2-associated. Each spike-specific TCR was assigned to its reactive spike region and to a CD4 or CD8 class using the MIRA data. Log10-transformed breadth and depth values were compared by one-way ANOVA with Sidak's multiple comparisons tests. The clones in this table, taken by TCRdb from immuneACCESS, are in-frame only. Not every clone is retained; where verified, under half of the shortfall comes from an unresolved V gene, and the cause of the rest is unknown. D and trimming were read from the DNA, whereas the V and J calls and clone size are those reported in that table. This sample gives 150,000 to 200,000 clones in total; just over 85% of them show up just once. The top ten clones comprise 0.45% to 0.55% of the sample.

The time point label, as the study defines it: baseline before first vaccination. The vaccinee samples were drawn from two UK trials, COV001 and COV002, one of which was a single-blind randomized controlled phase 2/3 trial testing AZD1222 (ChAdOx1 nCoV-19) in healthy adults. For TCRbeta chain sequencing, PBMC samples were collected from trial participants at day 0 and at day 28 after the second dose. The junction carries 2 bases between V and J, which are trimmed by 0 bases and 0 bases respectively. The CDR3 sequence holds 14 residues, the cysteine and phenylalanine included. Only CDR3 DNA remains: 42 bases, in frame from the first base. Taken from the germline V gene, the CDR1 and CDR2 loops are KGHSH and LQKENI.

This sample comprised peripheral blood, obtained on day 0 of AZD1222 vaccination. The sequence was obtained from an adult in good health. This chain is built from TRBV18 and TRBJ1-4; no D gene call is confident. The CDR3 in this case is CASSPPPTNEKLFF. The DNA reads TGTGCCAGCTCACCACCCCCAACTAATGAAAAACTGTTTTTT.